The 20 T cell receptor beta chains reported below all come from one sample, sequenced in a study of OX40 agonist ivuxolimab in advanced cancers. Libraries were prepared by immunoSEQ multiplex PCR; TCRdb keeps only in-frame clonotypes and omits some of them. The table has 50,000 or so clones, 65% to 85% seen once. Sequenced material: CD4+ or CD8+ T cells sorted from blood, taken in a trial of the OX40 agonist ivuxolimab. All receptors derive from an adult with an advanced solid tumor such as melanoma, head and neck, liver or kidney cancer.

In its sample, this clone was seen once. V usage is TRBV2 and J usage is TRBJ1-1, with a possible D match to TRBD1 (5 bases). The ends were cut back, 5 bases at V and 4 bases at J, with 14 bases in the middle. The germline CDR1 and CDR2 sequences are SNHLY and FYNNEI. The CDR3 totals 14 residues. The CDR3 here is CASSREGSGTEAFF. CDR3 nucleotides: TGTGCCAGCAGTCGCGAGGGGTCGGGCACTGAAGCTTTCTTT. Full variable domain (remainder filled in from reference TRBV2 and TRBJ1-1): EPEVTQTPSHQVTQMGQEVILRCVPISNHLYFYWYRQILGQKVEFLVSFYNNEISEKSEIFDDQFSVERPDGSNFTLKIRSTKLEDSAMYFCASSREGSGTEAFFGQGTRLTVV.

The chain joins TRBV5-4 to TRBJ1-6, with a possible D match to TRBD1 (5 bases). Between the trimmed V and J ends, which lost 2 bases and 7 bases, there was a span of 10 bases. The CDR3 runs 14 residues. The germline V gene encodes CDR1 SGHNT and CDR2 YYREEE (reference sequence). The CDR3 nucleotides are TGTGCCAGCAGCTTTTCAGGGCGGAATTCACCCCTCCACTTT. Translating it yields CASSFSGRNSPLHF.

This chain uses TRBV6-1 with TRBJ1-1, with D unclear. V lost 2 bases and J 1 base, leaving 17 bases between the germline ends. The CDR3 is made up of 17 amino acids. Germline-derived CDR1 and CDR2 are MNHNS and SASEGT. CDR3 sequence reads: CASSEQKIRDRNTEAFF. CDR3 in DNA: TGTGCCAGCAGTGAACAAAAAATCCGGGATCGGAACACTGAAGCTTTCTTT.

The genes are TRBV7-8 and TRBJ2-3; D is uncertain. The CDR3 sequence is 14 residues long. Germline V gene sequence: CDR1 SGHVS, CDR2 FQNEAQ. V was shortened by 5 bases and J by 0 bases, with 9 bases between the two germline ends. The CDR3, as DNA: TGTGCCAGCAGCGGACGGGTTAGCACAGATACGCAGTATTTT. As protein: CASSGRVSTDTQYF.

This clone was seen only once. The gene calls are TRBV30 and TRBJ2-7; D possibly matches TRBD1 or TRBD2 (5 bases each). Trimming removed 4 bases at V and 2 bases at J, with 15 bases between. The CDR3 has 14 amino acids. Looked up from germline, CDR1 is GTSNPN and CDR2 is SVGIG (reference sequence). For the CDR3, the DNA is TGTGCCTGGAACCCGGGACGAGCCCCCTACGAGCAGTACTTC. Translation: CAWNPGRAPYEQYF.

This chain uses TRBV9 with TRBJ2-5, with a weak D call TRBD2 (6 bases). This CDR3 region has 14 residues. The V gene's germline CDR1 is SGDLS and CDR2 YYNGEE. Trimming took off 2 bases at V and 5 bases at J, with 13 bases between the two ends. Written as DNA, the CDR3 is TGTGCCAGCAGCGTCGGAGCGGGTCCGGAGACCCAGTACTTC. The encoded protein is CASSVGAGPETQYF.

This clone was found a few times. CDR3 amino acids: CASSLATGVEKLFF. Written as DNA, the CDR3 is TGTGCCAGCAGCTTAGCGACAGGTGTTGAAAAACTGTTTTTT. The genes are TRBV7-9 and TRBJ1-4, with TRBD1 as a possible D gene (6 bases). Between the trimmed V and J ends, which lost 0 bases and 7 bases, there was a span of 9 bases. This CDR3 has 14 amino acids. Germline V lookup: CDR1 SEHNR, CDR2 FQNEAQ (reference sequence).

This chain links TRBV11-3 with TRBJ2-7, with a tentative D call TRBD2 (5 bases). Germline V gene data show CDR1 as SGHNT and CDR2 as YENEEA. V shed 2 bases and J shed 6 bases, with 11 bases lying between them. The CDR3 is 13 residues long. CDR3 coding DNA: TGTGCCAGCAGCTTAATCCGGGGTGGCGAGCAGTACTTC. This codes for CASSLIRGGEQYF.

This clone was observed a handful of times. The J gene is TRBJ1-2, the V gene TRBV25-1; D perhaps matches TRBD1 (5 bases). This CDR3 is built from 14 residues. The germline CDR1 and CDR2 sequences are MGHDK and SYGVNS. V lost 5 bases to trimming and J lost 4 bases, with 14 bases between them. The CDR3 reads CASSPSDRLYGYTF. DNA of the CDR3: TGTGCCAGCAGTCCCTCTGACAGACTCTATGGCTACACCTTC.

The chain uses TRBV10-3 and TRBJ1-5, with D uncertain. The V and J ends lost 5 bases and 0 bases respectively, with 5 bases between them. There are 13 residues in the CDR3. Germline V gene sequence: CDR1 ENHRY, CDR2 SYGVKD. This chain's CDR3 is CAISLYSNQPQHF. Written as DNA, the CDR3 is TGTGCCATCAGTTTATATAGCAATCAGCCCCAGCATTTT.

The rearrangement joins TRBV15 to TRBJ1-1; D is ambiguous. This CDR3 spans 12 amino acids. Germline V gene sequence: CDR1 LNHNV, CDR2 YYDKDF (reference sequence). V was shortened by 1 base and J by 3 bases, with 3 bases between the two germline ends. The CDR3 nucleotides are TGTGCCACCAGCAGAGGGCACACTGAAGCTTTCTTT. This sequence encodes CATSRGHTEAFF.

The CDR3: CASSDSGTGATGELFF. The DNA of the CDR3 is TGCGCCAGCAGCGACTCCGGGACAGGGGCCACCGGGGAGCTGTTTTTT. The chain recombines TRBV5-1 with TRBJ2-2, with 10 bases matching TRBD1. Germline loops: CDR1 SGHRS, CDR2 YFSETQ. The V and J ends lost 4 bases and 4 bases, in that order; junction bases with no gene match: 7. There are 16 residues in the CDR3.

The chain employs TRBV6-6 and TRBJ2-7, with 10 bases matching TRBD2. CDR3 length equals 13 residues. Germline CDR1 reads MNHNY; CDR2 reads SVGAGI (reference sequence). Trimming cost V 8 bases and J 3 bases; bases outside gene matches: 4. CDR3 DNA: TGTGCCAGCGCCCTAGCGGGAGACTACGAGCAGTACTTC. Protein product: CASALAGDYEQYF.

The chain recombines TRBV6-1 with TRBJ1-5, with 8 positions matching TRBD1. Per the germline V gene, CDR1 is MNHNS and CDR2 is SASEGT. Losses at the gene ends were 4 bases for V and 0 bases for J; bases not matched to a gene: 2. This CDR3 region has 15 residues. CDR3 nucleotide sequence: TGTGCCAGCAGTGCGACAGGGGATAGCAATCAGCCCCAGCATTTT. Translated, it gives CASSATGDSNQPQHF.

The V gene is TRBV11-2, the J gene TRBJ1-6; D is uncertain. Germline loops: CDR1 SGHAT, CDR2 FQNNGV. V lost 5 bases, J lost 5 bases, and 10 bases lay in between. The CDR3 has 14 amino acids. CDR3: CASSTLWDNSPLHF. CDR3 nucleotide sequence: TGTGCCAGCAGCACCCTGTGGGATAATTCACCCCTCCACTTT. The variable domain in full, with the rest retrieved from reference TRBV11-2 and TRBJ1-6, is EAGVAQSPRYKIIEKRQSVAFWCNPISGHATLYWYQQILGQGPKLLIQFQNNGVVDDSQLPKDRFSAERLKGVDSTLKIQPAKLEDSAVYLCASSTLWDNSPLHFGNGTRLTVT.

The J gene is TRBJ1-2, the V gene TRBV4-2; no clear D gene. Germline V lookup: CDR1 LGHNA, CDR2 YNFKEQ. Trimming pared 4 bases from V and 6 bases from J, leaving 6 bases between. The CDR3 consists of 11 residues. The CDR3 DNA sequence: TGTGCCAGCAGCCTTGGGGATGGCTACACCTTC. Translating it yields CASSLGDGYTF.

This rearrangement joins TRBV9 to TRBJ2-2, with D tentatively TRBD2 (6 bases). This CDR3 is 16 amino acids long. V lost 0 bases and J 0 bases, leaving 9 bases between the germline ends. In germline, CDR1 is SGDLS, CDR2 YYNGEE. The CDR3 nucleotides are TGTGCCAGCAGCGTAGGACTAGGAACGAACACCGGGGAGCTGTTTTTT. Encoded protein: CASSVGLGTNTGELFF.

Worth noting for this clone: Since no conserved phenylalanine or tryptophan closes the CDR3, a read error is the likely cause. J is TRBJ2-3 and V is TRBV2; a weak D match, TRBD2 (5 bases). Germline V gene lookup returns CDR1 SNHLY and CDR2 FYNNEI. The CDR3 runs 14 residues. V lost 4 bases and J lost 3, with 11 bases in between. The CDR3: CASSVGGSTDTQYS. The CDR3 nucleotides read TGTGCCAGCAGTGTTGGAGGCTCAACAGATACGCAGTATTCT.

This rearrangement joins TRBV11-2 to TRBJ2-5; 8 bases line up with TRBD1. The CDR3 spans 13 residues. Germline CDR1 and CDR2: SGHAT and FQNNGV. The trim removed 5 bases at V and 2 bases at J, leaving 1 base unmatched. This chain's CDR3 is CASSRDRQETQYF. In DNA form, the CDR3 reads TGTGCCAGCAGCCGGGACAGGCAAGAGACCCAGTACTTC. Supplemented by reference TRBV11-2 and TRBJ2-5, the full variable domain reads EAGVAQSPRYKIIEKRQSVAFWCNPISGHATLYWYQQILGQGPKLLIQFQNNGVVDDSQLPKDRFSAERLKGVDSTLKIQPAKLEDSAVYLCASSRDRQETQYFGPGTRLLVL.

The chain recombines TRBV7-2 with TRBJ2-1; 14 bases match TRBD2. Germline V gene sequence: CDR1 SGHTA, CDR2 FQGNSA. V shed 5 bases and J 6 bases; nucleotides not matched to a gene: 6. The length of the CDR3 is 16 residues. In DNA, the CDR3 is TGTGCCAGCAGCCTGACTAGCGGGGGGGCTTTCAATGAGCAGTTCTTC. Translating gives CASSLTSGGAFNEQFF. Full variable domain (outside the CDR3, taken from reference TRBV7-2 and TRBJ2-1): GAGVSQSPSNKVTEKGKDVELRCDPISGHTALYWYRQSLGQGLEFLIYFQGNSAPDKSGLPSDRFSAERTGGSVSTLTIQRTQQEDSAVYLCASSLTSGGAFNEQFFGPGTRLTVL.